These T cell receptor beta chains were read from a single sample in a study of cytomegalovirus exposure and HLA in healthy donors. TCRdb's table, derived via immunoSEQ multiplex PCR, lists solely in-frame clones and lacks some. The sample shows roughly 75,000 clones, roughly 94% of them seen only once. The sample taken for sequencing was PBMCs. The source of these receptors is a woman aged 18-30 years in good health and CMV-seropositive. Both conserved end residues are part of each CDR3. The D gene is left open where the match is weak. Part of the rows lack a size; the others show once, few, many or a class for expanded clones.

j_call: TRBJ2-6
clone_size: -
v_call: TRBV4-3
d_call: -
cdr3_length: 20
cdr3_nt: TGCGCCAGCAGCCAAGAAACCCCATTTTACCCGGGAACTGGGGCCAACGTCCTGACTTTC
cdr3_aa: CASSQETPFYPGTGANVLTF

j_call: TRBJ2-1
clone_size: -
v_call: TRBV5-1
d_call: -
cdr3_length: 14
cdr3_nt: TGCGCCAGCAGCTTGGCCCTGGGGGCCAATGAGCAGTTCTTC
cdr3_aa: CASSLALGANEQFF

j_call: TRBJ2-7
clone_size: -
v_call: TRBV4-1
d_call: TRBD2
cdr3_length: 17
cdr3_nt: TGCGCCAGCAGCGTACTACTAGCGGGAGGGCCCGATGGCGAGCAGTACTTC
cdr3_aa: CASSVLLAGGPDGEQYF

j_call: TRBJ1-2
clone_size: -
v_call: TRBV7-2
d_call: TRBD1
cdr3_length: 14
cdr3_nt: TGTGCCAGCAGCTTAGACAGGGGAACACCCGGCTACACCTTC
cdr3_aa: CASSLDRGTPGYTF

j_call: TRBJ2-3
clone_size: -
v_call: TRBV29-1
d_call: -
cdr3_length: 13
cdr3_nt: TGCAGCGTTGAAGAGAGGAGGATAGATACGCAGTATTTT
cdr3_aa: CSVEERRIDTQYF

j_call: TRBJ1-2
clone_size: -
v_call: TRBV28
d_call: TRBD1
cdr3_length: 16
cdr3_nt: TGTGCCAGCAGTTCACCGGGACAGGAGGTCGGGCGTGGCTACACCTTC
cdr3_aa: CASSSPGQEVGRGYTF

j_call: TRBJ2-3
clone_size: -
v_call: TRBV4-2
d_call: -
cdr3_length: 15
cdr3_nt: TGTGCCAGCAGCCAAGATTTGCTGGCCCCAGTTACGCAGTATTTT
cdr3_aa: CASSQDLLAPVTQYF

j_call: TRBJ2-5
clone_size: once
v_call: TRBV15
d_call: TRBD2
cdr3_length: 17
cdr3_nt: TGTGCCACCAGCAGGATCCTAGCGGGGGCGGCTATTGGGACCCAGTACTTC
cdr3_aa: CATSRILAGAAIGTQYF

j_call: TRBJ1-4
clone_size: few
v_call: TRBV18
d_call: TRBD1
cdr3_length: 16
cdr3_nt: TGTGCCAGCTCAGGAGGGACAGGGGTACCAAATGAAAAACTGTTTTTT
cdr3_aa: CASSGGTGVPNEKLFF

j_call: TRBJ2-4
clone_size: -
v_call: TRBV5-1
d_call: TRBD1
cdr3_length: 14
cdr3_nt: TGCGCCAGCAGCTTGAGGGGGCGCGGGAACATTCAGTACTTC
cdr3_aa: CASSLRGRGNIQYF

j_call: TRBJ2-3
clone_size: -
v_call: TRBV7-3
d_call: -
cdr3_length: 14
cdr3_nt: TGTGCCAGCAGCTTAGACAGGAGCACAGATACGCAGTATTTT
cdr3_aa: CASSLDRSTDTQYF

j_call: TRBJ1-1
clone_size: -
v_call: TRBV7-8
d_call: -
cdr3_length: 14
cdr3_nt: TGTGCCAGCAGCTTAGGGGCCTTGAACACTGAAGCTTTCTTT
cdr3_aa: CASSLGALNTEAFF

j_call: TRBJ1-2
clone_size: -
v_call: TRBV6-1
d_call: TRBD1
cdr3_length: 15
cdr3_nt: TGTGCCAGCAGTGAAGGGACAGGGGAGCACTATGGCTACACCTTC
cdr3_aa: CASSEGTGEHYGYTF

j_call: TRBJ2-7
clone_size: -
v_call: TRBV7-6
d_call: TRBD2
cdr3_length: 16
cdr3_nt: TGTGCCAGCAGCACCACTCGAGCGGGAGGGCCAAGGGAGCAGTACTTC
cdr3_aa: CASSTTRAGGPREQYF

j_call: TRBJ2-1
clone_size: -
v_call: TRBV9
d_call: TRBD2
cdr3_length: 15
cdr3_nt: TGTGCCAGCAGCGTGGGGACTAGCGCGTACAATGAGCAGTTCTTC
cdr3_aa: CASSVGTSAYNEQFF

j_call: TRBJ2-1
clone_size: -
v_call: TRBV28
d_call: TRBD2
cdr3_length: 15
cdr3_nt: TGTGCCAGCAGCCTACTAGCGGGGGGGCCTACTGAGCAGTTCTTC
cdr3_aa: CASSLLAGGPTEQFF

j_call: TRBJ1-1
clone_size: -
v_call: TRBV18
d_call: TRBD1
cdr3_length: 16
cdr3_nt: TGTGCCAGCTCACAGGGGGCGATCCTCGTCGACACTGAAGCTTTCTTT
cdr3_aa: CASSQGAILVDTEAFF

j_call: TRBJ2-1
clone_size: once
v_call: TRBV11-2
d_call: TRBD2
cdr3_length: 18
cdr3_nt: TGTGCCAGCAGGACCCGGGGGGGGCGAGGGGGAACTAACAATGAGCAGTTCTTC
cdr3_aa: CASRTRGGRGGTNNEQFF

j_call: TRBJ2-3
clone_size: -
v_call: TRBV11-1
d_call: TRBD2
cdr3_length: 15
cdr3_nt: TGTGCCAGCAGGGGGACTAGCGGGGTTACAGATACGCAGTATTTT
cdr3_aa: CASRGTSGVTDTQYF

j_call: TRBJ1-5
clone_size: -
v_call: TRBV7-2
d_call: -
cdr3_length: 12
cdr3_nt: TGTGCCAGCAGCACGGGTGGTCAGCCCCAGCATTTT
cdr3_aa: CASSTGGQPQHF

j_call: TRBJ2-7
clone_size: -
v_call: TRBV28
d_call: -
cdr3_length: 14
cdr3_nt: TGTGCCAGCAGCGCTTTCCGGACTGAAAGCGAGCAGTACTTC
cdr3_aa: CASSAFRTESEQYF

j_call: TRBJ1-5
clone_size: -
v_call: TRBV30
d_call: TRBD1
cdr3_length: 17
cdr3_nt: TGTGCCTGGAGTTCCGGGACAGGGGGCGTCAGCAATCAGCCCCAGCATTTT
cdr3_aa: CAWSSGTGGVSNQPQHF

j_call: TRBJ2-5
clone_size: -
v_call: TRBV18
d_call: -
cdr3_length: 14
cdr3_nt: TGTGCCAGCTCACCAGGGGCGAACCAAGAGACCCAGTACTTC
cdr3_aa: CASSPGANQETQYF

j_call: TRBJ2-2
clone_size: -
v_call: TRBV9
d_call: -
cdr3_length: 15
cdr3_nt: TGTGCCAGCAGCGTAGCTAGCCATAACACCGGGGAGCTGTTTTTT
cdr3_aa: CASSVASHNTGELFF

j_call: TRBJ2-7
clone_size: -
v_call: TRBV28
d_call: TRBD1
cdr3_length: 15
cdr3_nt: TGTGCCAGCAGTTTACCCGGGACAGGGGGTATCGAGCAGTACTTC
cdr3_aa: CASSLPGTGGIEQYF

j_call: TRBJ1-5
clone_size: -
v_call: TRBV6-1
d_call: -
cdr3_length: 15
cdr3_nt: TGTGCCAGCACTTTGGGGGGAGATAGCAATCAGCCCCAGCATTTT
cdr3_aa: CASTLGGDSNQPQHF

j_call: TRBJ2-3
clone_size: -
v_call: TRBV5-6
d_call: -
cdr3_length: 14
cdr3_nt: TGTGCCAGCAGCTTGGGGCAGTCCACAGATACGCAGTATTTT
cdr3_aa: CASSLGQSTDTQYF

j_call: TRBJ2-2
clone_size: -
v_call: TRBV28
d_call: TRBD2
cdr3_length: 17
cdr3_nt: TGTGCCAGCAAAGAACACCGACTAGCGGGGGGAATCGGGGAGCTGTTTTTT
cdr3_aa: CASKEHRLAGGIGELFF

j_call: TRBJ1-6
clone_size: -
v_call: TRBV2
d_call: -
cdr3_length: 11
cdr3_nt: TGTGCCAGCCGACAGATGTGGCCCCTCCACTTT
cdr3_aa: CASRQMWPLHF

j_call: TRBJ2-2
clone_size: -
v_call: TRBV5-1
d_call: TRBD1
cdr3_length: 16
cdr3_nt: TGCGCCAGCAGCTTGGCCCCACAGGGGAGCACCGGGGAGCTGTTTTTT
cdr3_aa: CASSLAPQGSTGELFF

j_call: TRBJ1-5
clone_size: -
v_call: TRBV19
d_call: TRBD1
cdr3_length: 15
cdr3_nt: TGTGCCAGTAGTATAGACGGGACAGGAGCTCAGCCCCAGCATTTT
cdr3_aa: CASSIDGTGAQPQHF

j_call: TRBJ1-1
clone_size: -
v_call: TRBV7-2
d_call: TRBD1
cdr3_length: 13
cdr3_nt: TGTGCCAGCAGCAGTTACAGGGGCACTGAAGCTTTCTTT
cdr3_aa: CASSSYRGTEAFF